This T cell receptor beta chain is from a study of blood T cell repertoires in COVID-19. CDR1 SGHRS and CDR2 YFSETQ come from the germline V gene. The length of the CDR3 is 14 residues. The germline V and J ends were trimmed by 4 bases and 1 base, with 10 bases remaining between them. The method was immunoSEQ multiplex PCR; TCRdb's version includes in-frame clones alone and lacks a portion of them. The table includes around 270,000 clones, about four fifths detected once. This chain uses TRBV5-1 with TRBJ2-3; D remains ambiguous. This receptor was taken from a woman in her thirties or forties who had recovered from COVID-19. The sample comprised peripheral blood. CDR3 sequence: CASSRDSRTDTQYF. CDR3 coding DNA: TGCGCCAGCAGCCGAGACTCACGCACAGATACGCAGTATTTT.